Listed below are T cell receptor beta chains from one sample, sequenced in a study of T cells in Graves' hyperthyroidism and ophthalmopathy. In TCRdb, the multiplex PCR reads were re-called with MiXCR into one record per CDR3 protein. This table holds 750,000 to 900,000 distinct CDR3 sequences, roughly 40% found once. Sequencing was carried out using blood. The source of these receptors is a man aged 18 to 35 with Graves' hyperthyroidism. Both conserved end residues are part of each CDR3. The order of the fields is clone size, J gene, V gene, D gene, CDR3 protein, CDR3 DNA. The D gene is left open where the match is weak. Size is omitted from some rows. Given values are once, few, many or a class for expanded clones.

clone_size: -
j_call: TRBJ1-1
v_call: TRBV29-1
d_call: -
cdr3_aa: CSVIGLEAFF
cdr3_nt: TGCAGTGTGATAGGGCTTGAAGCTTTCTTT

clone_size: -
j_call: TRBJ2-7
v_call: TRBV28
d_call: TRBD1
cdr3_aa: CASTTGQVSYEQYF
cdr3_nt: TGTGCCAGCACCACGGGACAGGTCTCCTACGAGCAGTACTTC

clone_size: -
j_call: TRBJ2-5
v_call: TRBV29-1
d_call: -
cdr3_aa: CSVEGLPAKEYTQYF
cdr3_nt: TGCAGCGTTGAAGGGTTGCCGGCCAAAGAGTACACCCAGTACTTC

clone_size: -
j_call: TRBJ1-4
v_call: TRBV20-1
d_call: TRBD1
cdr3_aa: CSARPDRVEEKLFF
cdr3_nt: TGCAGTGCTCGCCCGGACAGGGTCGAAGAAAAACTGTTTTTT

clone_size: many
j_call: TRBJ2-5
v_call: TRBV20-1
d_call: TRBD2
cdr3_aa: CSASPGLAGDGTQYF
cdr3_nt: TGCAGTGCTAGTCCAGGACTAGCGGGGGACGGGACCCAGTACTTC

clone_size: few
j_call: TRBJ2-5
v_call: TRBV5-1
d_call: -
cdr3_aa: CASSLVFNQETQYF
cdr3_nt: TGCGCCAGCAGCTTGGTATTTAACCAAGAGACCCAGTACTTC

clone_size: many
j_call: TRBJ2-7
v_call: TRBV7-9
d_call: -
cdr3_aa: CASSPYLDGQEQYF
cdr3_nt: TGTGCCAGCAGCCCGTATCTTGACGGACAGGAGCAGTACTTC

clone_size: many
j_call: TRBJ2-5
v_call: TRBV20-1
d_call: -
cdr3_aa: CSARRWETQYF
cdr3_nt: TGCAGTGCTAGAAGGTGGGAGACCCAGTACTTC

clone_size: -
j_call: TRBJ2-5
v_call: TRBV5-1
d_call: -
cdr3_aa: CASSKQGVGSETQYF
cdr3_nt: TGCGCCAGCAGCAAACAGGGAGTAGGGTCAGAGACCCAGTACTTC

clone_size: -
j_call: TRBJ1-1
v_call: TRBV5-1
d_call: -
cdr3_aa: CASSLSRERTEAFF
cdr3_nt: TGCGCCAGCAGCTTGTCAAGGGAGAGGACTGAAGCTTTCTTT

clone_size: few
j_call: TRBJ2-7
v_call: TRBV12-3/TRBV12-4
d_call: -
cdr3_aa: CASSNVELPEQYF
cdr3_nt: TGTGCCAGCAGTAACGTGGAGCTCCCAGAGCAGTACTTC

clone_size: many
j_call: TRBJ1-2
v_call: TRBV7-8
d_call: -
cdr3_aa: CASSLGGESGYTF
cdr3_nt: TGTGCCAGCAGCTTAGGGGGGGAAAGTGGCTACACCTTC

clone_size: many
j_call: TRBJ2-7
v_call: TRBV19
d_call: -
cdr3_aa: CASSIGEEYEQYF
cdr3_nt: TGTGCCAGTAGTATAGGTGAAGAGTACGAGCAGTACTTC

clone_size: -
j_call: TRBJ2-5
v_call: TRBV11-1
d_call: TRBD2
cdr3_aa: CASSTAGTAWETQYF
cdr3_nt: TGTGCCAGCAGCACAGCGGGAACAGCGTGGGAGACCCAGTACTTC

clone_size: -
j_call: TRBJ1-1
v_call: TRBV7-2
d_call: -
cdr3_aa: CASSPWTSRGTEAPF
cdr3_nt: TGTGCCAGCAGCCCATGGACCTCGAGGGGCACTGAAGCTCCCTTT

clone_size: -
j_call: TRBJ2-5
v_call: TRBV6-5
d_call: -
cdr3_aa: CASSYFQGSQETQYF
cdr3_nt: TGTGCCAGCAGTTACTTCCAGGGTAGTCAAGAGACCCAGTACTTC

clone_size: many
j_call: TRBJ1-1
v_call: TRBV7-6
d_call: -
cdr3_aa: CASSSADYTEAFF
cdr3_nt: TGTGCCAGCAGCTCGGCAGATTACACTGAAGCTTTCTTT

clone_size: -
j_call: TRBJ1-1
v_call: TRBV12-3/TRBV12-4
d_call: -
cdr3_aa: CASARTVNTEAFF
cdr3_nt: TGTGCCAGCGCAAGGACAGTGAACACTGAAGCTTTCTTT

clone_size: -
j_call: TRBJ2-5
v_call: TRBV24-1
d_call: -
cdr3_aa: CATSARPGLGETQYF
cdr3_nt: TGTGCCACCAGTGCCCGCCCGGGCCTGGGGGAGACCCAGTACTTC

clone_size: few
j_call: TRBJ2-7
v_call: TRBV5-4
d_call: -
cdr3_aa: CASSLSSVEQYF
cdr3_nt: TGTGCCAGCAGCTTGAGCAGTGTCGAGCAGTACTTC

clone_size: few
j_call: TRBJ2-2
v_call: TRBV20-1
d_call: -
cdr3_aa: CSAEGTDNTGELFF
cdr3_nt: TGCAGTGCTGAAGGGACGGACAACACCGGGGAGCTGTTTTTT

clone_size: once
j_call: TRBJ2-2
v_call: TRBV9
d_call: -
cdr3_aa: CAISYSRDTGELFF
cdr3_nt: TGTGCCATCAGCTACAGCCGGGACACCGGGGAGCTGTTTTTT

clone_size: -
j_call: TRBJ2-7
v_call: TRBV12-3/TRBV12-4
d_call: TRBD2
cdr3_aa: CASSTVGGGYEQYF
cdr3_nt: TGTGCCAGCAGTACCGTTGGGGGGGGCTACGAGCAGTACTTC

clone_size: few
j_call: TRBJ1-2
v_call: TRBV7-9
d_call: -
cdr3_aa: CASGYGYTF
cdr3_nt: TGTGCCAGCGGTTATGGCTACACCTTC

clone_size: few
j_call: TRBJ2-5
v_call: TRBV4-1
d_call: -
cdr3_aa: CASSQDQSPGPYQETQYF
cdr3_nt: TGCGCCAGCAGCCAAGATCAATCCCCCGGCCCGTACCAAGAGACCCAGTACTTC

clone_size: -
j_call: TRBJ1-2
v_call: TRBV11-2
d_call: TRBD1
cdr3_aa: CASSPRQGAKGYTF
cdr3_nt: TGTGCCAGCAGCCCAAGGCAGGGGGCAAAAGGCTACACCTTC

clone_size: many
j_call: TRBJ1-2
v_call: TRBV12-3/TRBV12-4
d_call: -
cdr3_aa: CASSFTRYGYTF
cdr3_nt: TGTGCCAGCAGTTTTACGCGCTATGGCTACACCTTC

clone_size: -
j_call: TRBJ1-6
v_call: TRBV7-8
d_call: TRBD1
cdr3_aa: CASSLVGRGNNSPLHF
cdr3_nt: TGTGCCAGCAGCTTGGTAGGCAGGGGGAATAATTCACCCCTCCACTTT

clone_size: -
j_call: TRBJ2-7
v_call: TRBV5-6
d_call: -
cdr3_aa: CASSFYVGEQYF
cdr3_nt: TGTGCCAGCAGCTTTTACGTCGGGGAGCAGTACTTC

clone_size: few
j_call: TRBJ1-1
v_call: TRBV12-3/TRBV12-4
d_call: TRBD1
cdr3_aa: CASTPTGAYGTEAFF
cdr3_nt: TGTGCCAGCACTCCGACAGGGGCATACGGCACTGAAGCTTTCTTT

clone_size: -
j_call: TRBJ1-6
v_call: TRBV3-1
d_call: -
cdr3_aa: CASSQDIGASFRSPLHF
cdr3_nt: TGTGCCAGCAGCCAAGATATCGGGGCCTCGTTTCGTTCACCCCTCCACTTT

clone_size: many
j_call: TRBJ1-5
v_call: TRBV19
d_call: TRBD1
cdr3_aa: CASSRGRGPYQPQHF
cdr3_nt: TGTGCCAGTAGTAGGGGTAGGGGGCCCTATCAGCCCCAGCATTTT